This T cell receptor (beta chain) was recovered during a study of shared clonotypes between healthy human individuals. The wider study: The study used three CD4 naive, three CD4 memory, two CD8 naive and one CD8 memory plate per donor.

Notes on the study in general: Represented diversity, genetic and exposure-history alike, was limited by few donors. Clonotype sharing levels among donors were expected to vary with sequencing depth.

The J segment lost 7 bases and the V segment lost 8 bases, leaving 4 bases of the junction unmatched. This CDR3 is 13 amino acids long. The germline CDR1 and CDR2 sequences are GTSNPN and SVGIG (reference sequence). Of note for this clone: No antigen is known for it.

The method was immunoSEQ multiplex PCR; TCRdb's version includes in-frame clones alone and lacks a portion of them. Counted here are more than 2 million clones, 85% to 95% occurring once; the ten biggest clones make up roughly 0.13%. The V call is TRBV30, the J call TRBJ2-1, with 14 nucleotides matching TRBD2. The sequence was collected from a man between 18 and 35 years old in good health. Sequencing was done on a sample of naive CD4+ T cells sorted from blood. Subset in this sample: CD45RA+ positively selected. The DNA for the CDR3 is TGTGCCGGGGGACTAGCGGGGGCGAATGAGCAGTTCTTC. It codes for CAGGLAGANEQFF.